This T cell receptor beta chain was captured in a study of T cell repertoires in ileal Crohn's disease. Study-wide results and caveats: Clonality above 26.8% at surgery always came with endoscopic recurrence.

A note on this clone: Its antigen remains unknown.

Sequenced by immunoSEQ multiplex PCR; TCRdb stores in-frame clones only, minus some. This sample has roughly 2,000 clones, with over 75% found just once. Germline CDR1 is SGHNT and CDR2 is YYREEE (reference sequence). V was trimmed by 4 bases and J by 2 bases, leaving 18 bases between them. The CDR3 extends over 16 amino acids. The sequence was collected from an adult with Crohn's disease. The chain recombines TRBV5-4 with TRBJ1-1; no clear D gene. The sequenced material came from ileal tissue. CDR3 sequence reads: CASSPGKRTDNTEAFF. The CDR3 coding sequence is TGTGCCAGCAGCCCCGGGAAACGGACGGATAACACTGAAGCTTTCTTT.